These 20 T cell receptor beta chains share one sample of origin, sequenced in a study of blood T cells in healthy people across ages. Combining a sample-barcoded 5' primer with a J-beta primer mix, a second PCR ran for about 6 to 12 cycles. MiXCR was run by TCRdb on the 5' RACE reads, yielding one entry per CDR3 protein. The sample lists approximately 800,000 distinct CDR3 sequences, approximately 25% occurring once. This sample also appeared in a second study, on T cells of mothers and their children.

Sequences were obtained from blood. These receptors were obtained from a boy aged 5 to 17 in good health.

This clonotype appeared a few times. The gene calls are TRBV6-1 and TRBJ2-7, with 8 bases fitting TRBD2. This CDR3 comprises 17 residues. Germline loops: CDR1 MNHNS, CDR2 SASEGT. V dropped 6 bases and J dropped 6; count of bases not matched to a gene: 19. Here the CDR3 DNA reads TGTGCCAGCAGGGTCCTGGGGAGCGGGAGTACTTCTGGCGAGCAGTACTTC. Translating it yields CASRVLGSGSTSGEQYF.

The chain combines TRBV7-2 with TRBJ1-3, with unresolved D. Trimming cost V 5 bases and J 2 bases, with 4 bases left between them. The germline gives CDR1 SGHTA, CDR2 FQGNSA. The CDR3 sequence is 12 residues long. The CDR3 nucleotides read TGTGCCAGCAGCGTCCCTGGAAACACCATATATTTT. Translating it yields CASSVPGNTIYF.

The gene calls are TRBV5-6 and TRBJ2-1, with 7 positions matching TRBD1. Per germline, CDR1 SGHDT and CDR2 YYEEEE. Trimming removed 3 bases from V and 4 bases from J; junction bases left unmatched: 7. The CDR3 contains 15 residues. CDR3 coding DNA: TGTGCCAGCAGCTACAGGGGTTCAGGGTACAATGAGCAGTTCTTC. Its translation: CASSYRGSGYNEQFF.

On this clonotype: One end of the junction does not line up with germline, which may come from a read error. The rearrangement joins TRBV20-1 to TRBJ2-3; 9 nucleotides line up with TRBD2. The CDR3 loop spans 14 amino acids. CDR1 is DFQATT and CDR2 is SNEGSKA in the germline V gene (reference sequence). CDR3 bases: TGCGGTGCGGGAGGGACTAGCAACACAGATACGCAGTATTTT. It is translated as CGAGGTSNTDTQYF.

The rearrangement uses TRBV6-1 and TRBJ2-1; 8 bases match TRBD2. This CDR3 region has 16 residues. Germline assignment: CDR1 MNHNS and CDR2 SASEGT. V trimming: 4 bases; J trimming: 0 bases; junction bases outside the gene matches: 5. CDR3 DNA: TGTGCCAGCAGTGGGATAGCGGGGAGCTCCTACAATGAGCAGTTCTTC. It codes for CASSGIAGSSYNEQFF.

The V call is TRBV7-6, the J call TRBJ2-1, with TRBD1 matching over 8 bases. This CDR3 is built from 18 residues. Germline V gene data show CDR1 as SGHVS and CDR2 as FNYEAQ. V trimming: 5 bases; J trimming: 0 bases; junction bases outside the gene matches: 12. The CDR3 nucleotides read TGTGCCAGCAGCCAACAAGCAGGGGGCCTTAGCTCCTACAATGAGCAGTTCTTC. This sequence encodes CASSQQAGGLSSYNEQFF.

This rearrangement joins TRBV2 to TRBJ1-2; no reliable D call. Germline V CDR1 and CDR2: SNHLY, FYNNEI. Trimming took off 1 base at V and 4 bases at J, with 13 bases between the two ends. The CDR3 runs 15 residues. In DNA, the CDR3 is TGTGCCAGCAGTGAAGTAGTCAGGAGCCGCTATGGCTACACCTTC. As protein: CASSEVVRSRYGYTF.

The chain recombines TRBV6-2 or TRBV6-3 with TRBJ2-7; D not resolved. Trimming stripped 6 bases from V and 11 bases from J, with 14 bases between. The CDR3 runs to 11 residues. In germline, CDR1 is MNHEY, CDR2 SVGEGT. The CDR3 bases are TGTGCCAGCAGCCTCGAGAGTGTGGAGTACTTC. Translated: CASSLESVEYF.

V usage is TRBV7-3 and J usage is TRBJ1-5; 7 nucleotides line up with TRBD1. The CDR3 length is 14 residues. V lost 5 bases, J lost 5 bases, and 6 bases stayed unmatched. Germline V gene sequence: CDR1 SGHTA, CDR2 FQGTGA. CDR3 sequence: CASSPTGVDQPQHF. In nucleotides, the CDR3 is TGTGCCAGCAGCCCAACAGGGGTAGATCAGCCCCAGCATTTT. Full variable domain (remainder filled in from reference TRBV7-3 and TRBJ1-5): GAGVSQTPSNKVTEKGKYVELRCDPISGHTALYWYRQSLGQGPEFLIYFQGTGAADDSGLPNDRFFAVRPEGSVSTLKIQRTERGDSAVYLCASSPTGVDQPQHFGDGTRLSIL.

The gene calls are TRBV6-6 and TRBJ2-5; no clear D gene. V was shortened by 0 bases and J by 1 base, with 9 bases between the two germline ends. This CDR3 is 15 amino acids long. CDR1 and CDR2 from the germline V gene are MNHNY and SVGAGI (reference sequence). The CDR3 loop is CASSYSKGFQETQYF. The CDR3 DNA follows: TGTGCCAGCAGTTACTCGAAAGGATTCCAAGAGACCCAGTACTTC.

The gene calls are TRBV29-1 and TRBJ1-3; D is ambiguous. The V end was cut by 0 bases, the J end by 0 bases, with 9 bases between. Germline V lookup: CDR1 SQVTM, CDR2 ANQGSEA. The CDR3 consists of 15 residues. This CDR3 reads CSVEDRVSSGNTIYF. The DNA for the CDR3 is TGCAGCGTTGAAGATAGAGTTAGCTCTGGAAACACCATATATTTT. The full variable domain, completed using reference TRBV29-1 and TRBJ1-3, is SAVISQKPSRDICQRGTSLTIQCQVDSQVTMMFWYRQQPGQSLTLIATANQGSEATYESGFVIDKFPISRPNLTFSTLTVSNMSPEDSSIYLCSVEDRVSSGNTIYFGEGSWLTVV.

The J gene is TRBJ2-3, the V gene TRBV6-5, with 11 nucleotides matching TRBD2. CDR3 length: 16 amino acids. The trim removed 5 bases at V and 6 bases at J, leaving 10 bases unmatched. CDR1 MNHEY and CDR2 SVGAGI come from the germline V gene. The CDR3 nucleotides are TGTGCCAGCAGTCGCCGACTAGCGGGGCGGCCGGATACGCAGTATTTT. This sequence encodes CASSRRLAGRPDTQYF.

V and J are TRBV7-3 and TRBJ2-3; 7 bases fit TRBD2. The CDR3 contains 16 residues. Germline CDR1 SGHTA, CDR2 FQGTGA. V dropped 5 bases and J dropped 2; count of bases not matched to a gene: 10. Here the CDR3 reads CASSPAPGLYTDTQYF. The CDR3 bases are TGTGCCAGCAGCCCGGCGCCGGGACTATACACAGATACGCAGTATTTT.

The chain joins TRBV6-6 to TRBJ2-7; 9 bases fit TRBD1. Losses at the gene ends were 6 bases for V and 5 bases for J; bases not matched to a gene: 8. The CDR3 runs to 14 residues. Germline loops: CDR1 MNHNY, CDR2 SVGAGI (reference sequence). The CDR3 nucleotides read TGTGCCAGCAGAAAGGGACAGGGAAAGGACGAGCAGTACTTC. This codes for CASRKGQGKDEQYF.

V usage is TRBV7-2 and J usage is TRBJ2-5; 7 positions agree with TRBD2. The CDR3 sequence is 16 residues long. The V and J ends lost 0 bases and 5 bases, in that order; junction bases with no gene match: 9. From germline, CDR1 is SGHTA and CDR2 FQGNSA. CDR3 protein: CASSLAQRGPMETQYF. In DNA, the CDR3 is TGTGCCAGCAGCTTAGCCCAGCGGGGCCCCATGGAGACCCAGTACTTC.

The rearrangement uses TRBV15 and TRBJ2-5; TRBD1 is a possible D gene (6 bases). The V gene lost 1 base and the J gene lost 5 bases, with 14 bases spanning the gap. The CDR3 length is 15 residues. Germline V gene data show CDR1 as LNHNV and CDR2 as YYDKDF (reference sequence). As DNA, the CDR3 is TGTGCCACCAGCAGAGGACCCCAAGGGGGTGAGACCCAGTACTTC. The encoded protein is CATSRGPQGGETQYF.

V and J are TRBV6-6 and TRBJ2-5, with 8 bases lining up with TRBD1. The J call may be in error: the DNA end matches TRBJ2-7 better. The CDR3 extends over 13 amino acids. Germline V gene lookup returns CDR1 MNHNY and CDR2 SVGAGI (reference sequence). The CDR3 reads CASTDRTGYEQYF. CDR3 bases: TGTGCCAGCACCGACAGGACAGGGTACGAGCAGTACTTC.

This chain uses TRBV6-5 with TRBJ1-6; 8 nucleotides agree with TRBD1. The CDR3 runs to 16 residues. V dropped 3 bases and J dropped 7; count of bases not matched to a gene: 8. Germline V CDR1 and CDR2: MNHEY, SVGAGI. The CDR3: CASSYPQGAKNSPLHF. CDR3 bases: TGTGCCAGCAGTTATCCCCAGGGGGCAAAGAATTCACCCCTCCACTTT.

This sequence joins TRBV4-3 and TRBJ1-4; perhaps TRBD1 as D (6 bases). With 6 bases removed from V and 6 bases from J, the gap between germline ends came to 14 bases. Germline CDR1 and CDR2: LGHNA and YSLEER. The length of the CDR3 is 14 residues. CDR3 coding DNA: TGCGCCAGCAGTCGAGTCTACAGGGATGAAAAACTGTTTTTT. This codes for CASSRVYRDEKLFF.

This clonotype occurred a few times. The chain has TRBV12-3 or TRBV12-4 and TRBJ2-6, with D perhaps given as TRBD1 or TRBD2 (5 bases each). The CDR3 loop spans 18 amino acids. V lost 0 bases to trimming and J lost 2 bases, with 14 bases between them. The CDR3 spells CASSLAGVGQAGANVLTF. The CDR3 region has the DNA TGTGCCAGCAGTTTAGCGGGGGTCGGACAAGCTGGGGCCAACGTCCTGACTTTC.